This T cell receptor beta chain was identified in a study of identical twins. TCRdb recomputed calls from the 5' RACE reads with MiXCR, one row per CDR3 protein. In the table there are approximately 280,000 distinct CDR3 sequences, more than 6.5% of which are singletons. The sample holds many counts of this clonotype. Antigen: not known. Healthy Caucasians provided all donations. Whole-study findings and limits: Cord blood beta clonotypes that were abundant carried fewer insertions, and memory repertoires showed no such trend. Sequences that were beta out-of-frame showed weaker excess twin sharing.

The germline gives CDR1 SGDLS, CDR2 YYNGEE. The V end was cut by 0 bases, the J end by 4 bases, with 19 bases between. The CDR3 extends over 17 amino acids. This sample also appeared in a second study, on yellow fever vaccine responses in identical twins.

The genes are TRBV9 and TRBJ1-1; weak D call: TRBD1 (5 bases). The specimen sequenced was memory (CD45RO+) T cells sorted from blood. The TCR sequence derives from a woman in her late teens or twenties in good health. The CDR3 loop is CASSVVGDGPGSTEAFF. The DNA for the CDR3 is TGTGCCAGCAGCGTAGTCGGGGACGGCCCTGGGAGCACTGAAGCTTTCTTT.